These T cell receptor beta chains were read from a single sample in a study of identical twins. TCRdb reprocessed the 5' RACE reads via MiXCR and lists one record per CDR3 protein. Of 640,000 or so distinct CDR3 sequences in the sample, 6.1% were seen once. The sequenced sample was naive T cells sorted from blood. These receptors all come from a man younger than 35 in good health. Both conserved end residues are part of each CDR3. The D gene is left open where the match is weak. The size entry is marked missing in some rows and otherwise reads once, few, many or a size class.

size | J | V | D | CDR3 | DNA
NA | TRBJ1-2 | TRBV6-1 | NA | CASSEVEPRRDGYTF | TGTGCCAGCAGTGAAGTTGAGCCTCGGAGGGACGGCTACACCTTC
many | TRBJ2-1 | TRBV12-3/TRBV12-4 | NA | CASSKTGNEQFF | TGTGCCAGCAGTAAGACTGGAAATGAGCAGTTCTTC
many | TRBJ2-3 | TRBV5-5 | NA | CASSDYLKGENTQYF | TGTGCCAGCAGCGATTACCTTAAGGGGGAGAATACGCAGTATTTT
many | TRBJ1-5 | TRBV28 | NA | CASSPRQVSNQPQHF | TGTGCCAGCAGCCCTAGACAGGTTAGCAATCAGCCCCAGCATTTT
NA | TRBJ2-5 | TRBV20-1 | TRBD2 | CSANPSGRETQYF | TGCAGTGCAAATCCTAGCGGGAGGGAGACCCAGTACTTC
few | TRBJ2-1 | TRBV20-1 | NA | CSARDIGTYNEQFF | TGCAGTGCTAGAGATATTGGTACCTACAATGAGCAGTTCTTC
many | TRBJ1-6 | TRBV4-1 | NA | CASSRGQSGNSPLHF | TGCGCCAGCAGCAGAGGACAGAGCGGTAATTCACCCCTCCACTTT
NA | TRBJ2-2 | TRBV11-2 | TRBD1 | CASSLVLRTGGYPGELFF | TGTGCCAGCAGCTTAGTATTGCGGACAGGGGGGTACCCCGGGGAGCTGTTTTTT
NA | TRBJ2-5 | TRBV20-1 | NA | CSATPDARGETQYF | TGCAGTGCTACTCCCGACGCCAGGGGAGAGACCCAGTACTTC
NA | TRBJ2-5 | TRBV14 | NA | CASSQSMATQYF | TGTGCCAGCAGCCAAAGCATGGCCACCCAGTACTTC
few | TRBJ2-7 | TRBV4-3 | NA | CASSQEAGAYEQYF | TGCGCCAGCAGCCAAGAAGCGGGTGCCTACGAGCAGTACTTC
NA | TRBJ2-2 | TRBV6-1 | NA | CASGASVSNTGELFF | TGTGCCAGCGGTGCTAGCGTGTCGAACACCGGGGAGCTGTTTTTT
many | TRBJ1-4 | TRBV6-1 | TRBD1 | CASSRDRLEKLFF | TGTGCCAGCAGTCGGGACAGGCTGGAAAAACTGTTTTTT
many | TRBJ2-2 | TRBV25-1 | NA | CASRLGAANTGELFF | TGTGCCAGCCGTCTCGGGGCCGCGAACACCGGGGAGCTGTTTTTT
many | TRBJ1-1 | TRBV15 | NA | CATSRGYGGQNEAFF | TGTGCCACCAGCAGAGGTTATGGGGGGCAGAATGAAGCTTTCTTT
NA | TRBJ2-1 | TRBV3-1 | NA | CASRLARNEQFF | TGTGCCAGCAGACTAGCTAGGAATGAGCAGTTCTTC
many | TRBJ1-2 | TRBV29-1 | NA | CSVGASRGYTF | TGCAGCGTTGGGGCCAGCCGGGGCTACACCTTC
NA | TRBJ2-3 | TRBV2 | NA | CASNVGGDTQYF | TGTGCCAGCAACGTAGGGGGAGATACGCAGTATTTT
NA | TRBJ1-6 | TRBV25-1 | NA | CASSQVPDNSPLHF | TGTGCCAGCAGTCAGGTGCCGGATAATTCACCCCTCCACTTT
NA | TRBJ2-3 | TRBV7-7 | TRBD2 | CASSPGLAGYRDTQYF | TGTGCCAGCAGCCCAGGACTAGCGGGTTATAGGGATACGCAGTATTTT
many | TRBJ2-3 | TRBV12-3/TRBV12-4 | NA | CASSFGGLSTDTQYF | TGTGCCAGCAGTTTCGGCGGACTTAGCACAGATACGCAGTATTTT
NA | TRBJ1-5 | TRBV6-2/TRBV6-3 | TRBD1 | CASTNNVGQAIVRPQHF | TGTGCCAGCACTAATAACGTGGGACAGGCTATAGTTAGGCCCCAGCATTTT
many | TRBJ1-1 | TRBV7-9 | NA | CASSLFTQDEAFF | TGTGCCAGCAGCTTATTTACGCAGGATGAAGCTTTCTTT
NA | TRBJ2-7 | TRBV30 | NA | CAWSESYEQYF | TGTGCCTGGAGTGAGTCCTACGAGCAGTACTTC
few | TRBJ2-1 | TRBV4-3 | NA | CASSLESGSSYNEQFF | TGCGCCAGCAGCCTGGAGTCGGGCAGCTCCTACAATGAGCAGTTCTTC
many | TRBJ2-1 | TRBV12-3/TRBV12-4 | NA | CASSLIYNEQFF | TGTGCCAGCAGCCTGATTTACAATGAGCAGTTCTTC
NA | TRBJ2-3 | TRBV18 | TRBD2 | CASSPLMGLAGVISDTQYF | TGTGCCAGCTCACCACTCATGGGACTAGCGGGAGTAATATCAGATACGCAGTATTTT
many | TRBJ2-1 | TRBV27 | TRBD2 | CASSLNSGREVNEQFF | TGTGCCAGCAGTTTGAACAGCGGGCGGGAGGTCAATGAGCAGTTCTTC
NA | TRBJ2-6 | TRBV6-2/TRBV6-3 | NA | CASSYRNSGANVLTF | TGTGCCAGCAGTTACAGGAACTCTGGGGCCAACGTCCTGACTTTC
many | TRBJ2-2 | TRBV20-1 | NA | CSARASLRVHHTGELFF | TGCAGTGCTAGAGCATCTCTCCGGGTTCATCACACCGGGGAGCTGTTTTTT
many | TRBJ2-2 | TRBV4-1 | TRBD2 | CASSQDGSGTGELFF | TGCGCCAGCAGCCAAGATGGTAGCGGGACCGGGGAGCTGTTTTTT
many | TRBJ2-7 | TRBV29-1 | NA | CSVGSWSGSSYEQYF | TGCAGCGTTGGGAGTTGGTCGGGGAGCTCCTACGAGCAGTACTTC
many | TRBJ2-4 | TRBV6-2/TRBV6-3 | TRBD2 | CATQREVTKNIQYF | TGTGCCACTCAGCGGGAGGTGACCAAAAACATTCAGTACTTC
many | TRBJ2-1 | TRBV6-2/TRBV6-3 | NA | CASRNGGGNEQFF | TGTGCCAGCAGGAACGGAGGGGGAAATGAGCAGTTCTTC
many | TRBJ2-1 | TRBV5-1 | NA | CASSLDMGSYNEQFF | TGCGCCAGCAGCTTGGATATGGGCTCCTACAATGAGCAGTTCTTC
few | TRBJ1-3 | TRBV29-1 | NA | CSAVQGYGGNTIYF | TGCAGCGCAGTTCAGGGGTATGGTGGAAACACCATATATTTT
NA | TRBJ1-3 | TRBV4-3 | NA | CASSQDSTGSGNTIYF | TGCGCCAGCAGCCAAGATTCCACAGGCTCTGGAAACACCATATATTTT
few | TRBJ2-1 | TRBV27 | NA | CASRSGSVHNEQFF | TGTGCCAGCCGTTCCGGTTCAGTCCACAATGAGCAGTTCTTC
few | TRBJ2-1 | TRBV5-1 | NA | CASSFVGSESEQFF | TGCGCCAGCAGCTTCGTCGGGAGCGAAAGTGAGCAGTTCTTC
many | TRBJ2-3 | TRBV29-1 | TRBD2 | CSAPTGRTDTQYF | TGCAGCGCACCCACCGGGAGGACAGATACGCAGTATTTT
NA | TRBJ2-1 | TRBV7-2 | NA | CASSGESYNEQFF | TGTGCCAGCAGCGGGGAGTCCTACAATGAGCAGTTCTTC
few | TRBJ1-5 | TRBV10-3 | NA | CAISQTGAGDQPQHF | TGTGCCATCAGCCAGACAGGAGCAGGCGATCAGCCCCAGCATTTT
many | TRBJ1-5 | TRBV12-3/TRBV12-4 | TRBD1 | CASQGAYSNQPQHF | TGTGCCAGCCAGGGGGCTTATAGCAATCAGCCCCAGCATTTT
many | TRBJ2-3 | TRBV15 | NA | CATSRAVSANTDTQYF | TGTGCCACCAGCAGAGCTGTTAGCGCTAACACAGATACGCAGTATTTT
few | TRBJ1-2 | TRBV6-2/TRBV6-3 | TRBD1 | CASSRRTGNYGYTF | TGTGCCAGCAGTCGACGGACAGGGAACTATGGCTACACCTTC
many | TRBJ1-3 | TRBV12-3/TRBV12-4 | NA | CASTPLASGGNTIYF | TGTGCCAGCACTCCCCTCGCCAGCGGTGGAAACACCATATATTTT
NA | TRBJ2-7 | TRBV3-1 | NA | CASSQTMRGGSYEQYF | TGTGCCAGCAGCCAAACCATGAGAGGGGGATCCTACGAGCAGTACTTC
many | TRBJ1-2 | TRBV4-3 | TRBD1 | CASSLDRGAIGEADTF | TGCGCCAGCAGCCTGGACAGGGGGGCTATAGGCGAGGCGGACACCTTC
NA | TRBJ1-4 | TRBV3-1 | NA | CASSQDRGGRPRPSEKLFF | TGTGCCAGCAGCCAAGATCGGGGGGGGAGACCGAGGCCTAGCGAAAAACTGTTTTTT
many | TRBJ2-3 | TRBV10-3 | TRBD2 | CAISLTSGRSTDTQYF | TGTGCCATCAGTCTTACTAGCGGGCGAAGCACAGATACGCAGTATTTT
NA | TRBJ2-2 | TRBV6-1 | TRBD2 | CASSGTSGMRTTGELFF | TGTGCCAGCAGCGGGACTAGCGGGATGCGAACCACCGGGGAGCTGTTTTTT
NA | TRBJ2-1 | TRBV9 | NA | CASSVEVGPPYNEQFF | TGTGCCAGCAGCGTAGAGGTGGGACCCCCCTACAATGAGCAGTTCTTC
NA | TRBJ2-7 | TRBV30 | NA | CAWKGDPTSYEQYF | TGTGCCTGGAAAGGCGATCCGACCTCCTACGAGCAGTACTTC
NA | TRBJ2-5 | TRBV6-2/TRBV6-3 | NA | CASSYGSGVGETQYF | TGTGCCAGCAGTTACGGGTCGGGAGTAGGAGAGACCCAGTACTTC
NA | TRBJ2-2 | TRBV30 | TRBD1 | CAWVHGTGYTGELFF | TGTGCCTGGGTCCACGGGACAGGGTATACCGGGGAGCTGTTTTTT
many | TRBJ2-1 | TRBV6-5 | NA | CASSYRDEQFF | TGTGCCAGCAGTTATCGCGATGAGCAGTTCTTC
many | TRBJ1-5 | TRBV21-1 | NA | CASRVERGNQPQHF | TGTGCCAGCAGGGTTGAGCGGGGCAATCAGCCCCAGCATTTT
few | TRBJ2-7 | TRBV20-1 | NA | CSARSRNSYEQYF | TGCAGTGCTAGAAGTCGGAACTCCTACGAGCAGTACTTC
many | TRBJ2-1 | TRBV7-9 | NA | CASSLVTGTYNEQFF | TGTGCCAGCAGCTTAGTAACAGGGACCTACAATGAGCAGTTCTTC
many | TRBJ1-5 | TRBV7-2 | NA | CASSPGRPPQPQHF | TGTGCCAGCAGCCCGGGTAGGCCCCCCCAGCCCCAGCATTTT